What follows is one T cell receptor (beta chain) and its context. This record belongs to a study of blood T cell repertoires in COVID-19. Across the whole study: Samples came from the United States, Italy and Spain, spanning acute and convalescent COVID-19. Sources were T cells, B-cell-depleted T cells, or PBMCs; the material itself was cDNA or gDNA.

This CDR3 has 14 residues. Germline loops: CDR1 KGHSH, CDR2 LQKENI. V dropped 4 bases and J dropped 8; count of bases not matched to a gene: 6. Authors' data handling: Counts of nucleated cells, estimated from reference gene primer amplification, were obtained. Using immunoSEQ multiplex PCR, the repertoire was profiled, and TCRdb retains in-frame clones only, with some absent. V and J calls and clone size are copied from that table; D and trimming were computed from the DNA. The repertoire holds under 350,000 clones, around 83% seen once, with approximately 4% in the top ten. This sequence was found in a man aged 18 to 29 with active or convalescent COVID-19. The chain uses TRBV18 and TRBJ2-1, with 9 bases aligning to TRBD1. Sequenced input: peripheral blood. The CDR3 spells CASSRDRVLDEQFF. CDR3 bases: TGTGCCAGCTCACGGGACAGGGTACTTGATGAGCAGTTCTTC.